Given below is one T cell receptor beta chain in context. Its antigen remains undetermined. Per-nucleotide qualities are absent, and no much larger clonotype sits a single base away. The data stem from a study of blood T cell repertoires in COVID-19 (TCRdb year 2020). At the level of the whole study: Samples from collaborators originated in the United States, Italy and Spain and spanned both the acute and convalescent phases of COVID-19. The repertoires were released in a freely available public database intended as a resource for research on the immune response to SARS-CoV-2. Nearly every sample came with metadata listing a de-identified subject ID, COVID-19 status, age in years and sex. Where HLA class I and class II types were available, the types were taken from metadata supplied by the sample provider, not from assay-based typing. Subjects who had been exposed to COVID-19, were actively infected with it, or had recovered from it provided the deeply sampled blood TCRbeta repertoires that made up the dataset. The prospective study material was composed of cDNA or gDNA derived from T cells, B-cell-depleted T cells, or PBMCs. The samples were drawn from two sources: the first 160 participants of the ongoing ImmuneRACE study, and some 1,300 subjects contributed by 6 global collaborators.

Taken from cysteine to phenylalanine, the CDR3 has 12 residues. This entry keeps only the CDR3 DNA: 36 bases, framed from base 1. The germline V gene provides CDR1 SQVTM and CDR2 ANQGSEA. Trimming at the junction amounts to 3 bases on V and 7 bases on J, and the germline ends lie 10 bases apart. TCRbeta CDR3 regions were amplified from genomic DNA using the immunoSEQ Assay, a bias-controlled multiplex PCR. The study's own analysis went as follows. Nucleated cell counts per sample were estimated from amplification of reference gene primers within the assay. To quantify the absolute abundance of each unique TCRbeta CDR3 rearrangement, sequence reads were collapsed and filtered. Productive Simpson clonality was computed per sample as the square root of Simpson's diversity index over productive rearrangements. Not all clones reach the TCRdb copy of this immuneACCESS table, which keeps in-frame sequences only. Checked studies attribute under half of the gap to unresolved V genes and leave the rest unexplained. The D gene and trimming were derived from the DNA, and the V and J assignments and clone size from that table. The sample includes about 250,000 clones, with 86% observed a single time. The ten largest clonotypes hold approximately 6% of the sample.

One collaborating source in Seattle enrolled patients while the patients were actively infected and followed the patients over time throughout the course of disease. Whole blood was collected in K2EDTA tubes by collaborating institutions according to the institutions' own protocols. For TCRbeta analysis, collaborators shipped samples in one of three forms: frozen whole blood, isolated PBMCs, or DNA extracted from either of those sample types. General findings and caveats noted by the study authors: How much clinical and demographic metadata was included differed by source and by participant, and the metadata was provided uncurated.

Input material: peripheral blood. Here the chain combines TRBV29-1 and TRBJ1-3; TRBD1 could be the D gene, as 6 bases match. This clonotype originated in a woman older than 75 with COVID-19, enrolled during active disease. Read as DNA, the sequence is TGCAGCGTTGAGCGGCAGGGGAACACCATATATTTT. It translates to CSVERQGNTIYF.